This entry lists 17 T cell receptor beta chains sequenced from one sample in a study of T cell clonality in common variable immunodeficiency. Assay used: immunoSEQ multiplex PCR; TCRdb lists only in-frame clones, some missing. The sample is made up of over 35,000 clones, none counted only once. Specimen: peripheral blood mononuclear cells. These receptors all stem from a person aged 18 to 75 in good health.

This clone was picked up many times. The germline gene is not matched at one end of the junction; a read error may be the cause. The read ends 3 residues early relative to the CDR3; the germline J gene fills the gap. At the DNA level, this CDR3 is encoded by other sequences in the same sample as well. This sequence joins TRBV2 and TRBJ1-3; 9 nucleotides line up with TRBD1. Germline CDR1 SNHLY, CDR2 FYNNEI. The CDR3 is made up of 14 amino acids. This CDR3 reads CASREGTGTNTIYF. The covered CDR3 bases are TGTGCCAGCAGGGAAGGGACAGGGACAAACACC.

This clone was seen repeatedly, ten times or more. The CDR3 extends 3 residues past the end of the read, so its final part is completed from the germline J gene. The same CDR3 can be traced to other DNA sequences in this sample. The chain joins TRBV19 to TRBJ2-3; D unclear. Trimming took off 3 bases at V and 6 bases at J, with 4 bases between the two ends. Germline-derived CDR1 and CDR2 are LNHDA and SQIVND (reference sequence). The CDR3 has 11 amino acids. CDR3 DNA (partial): TGTGCCAGTAGTATCTCGGATACG. Amino acid sequence: CASSISDT. The entire CDR3 sequence reads CASSISDTQYF.

This clone was observed at least ten times. Sequencing ends 3 residues short of the CDR3 end; the germline J gene provides the rest. The rearrangement links TRBV5-1 to TRBJ1-2; D may be TRBD1 (6 bases). Germline values: CDR1 SGHRS, CDR2 YFSETQ. The CDR3 totals 13 residues. This CDR3 reads CASSLGGGPGYTF. The CDR3 bases that were read are TGCGCCAGCAGCTTGGGCGGGGGCCCGGGC.

This clone occurred many times. The CDR3 is cut off 3 residues early in the read; its end comes from the germline J gene. The rearrangement links TRBV11-2 to TRBJ1-1; D perhaps matches TRBD1 (6 bases). This CDR3 comprises 13 residues. CDR1 and CDR2 from the germline V gene are SGHAT and FQNNGV. Trimming left V 6 bases short and J 1 base short, with 9 bases between. Partial CDR3 DNA: TGTGCCAGCAGTTTACAGGGGAACACTGAA. It yields the protein CASSLQGNTE. In full, the CDR3 is CASSLQGNTEAFF.

Many counts were recorded for this clone. Sequencing ends 3 residues short of the CDR3 end; the germline J gene provides the rest. J is TRBJ2-1 and V is TRBV29-1; 7 nucleotides line up with TRBD1. Germline CDR1 reads SQVTM; CDR2 reads ANQGSEA. Trimming took 5 bases from V and 1 from J; bases not matched to a gene: 5. The CDR3 is 14 amino acids. The DNA read from the CDR3 is TGCAGCGTTCAGCAACAGGGGTCCTACAATGAG. Its translation is CSVQQQGSYNE. The whole CDR3 protein is CSVQQQGSYNEQFF.

This clone occurred a few times. Read coverage stops 3 residues before the CDR3 terminus; the germline J gene supplies the remainder. The V gene is TRBV7-2, the J gene TRBJ2-3, with 8 bases matching TRBD1. The CDR3 sequence is 18 residues long. Germline V gene sequence: CDR1 SGHTA, CDR2 FQGNSA. This chain's CDR3 is CASSLAPPGQAKDQPQYF. Incomplete CDR3 DNA: TGTGCCAGCAGCTTAGCCCCACCGGGACAGGCAAAGGATCAGCCG.

This clone was observed at least ten times. The read halts 3 residues ahead of the CDR3 end, with the missing end drawn from the germline J gene. The V call is TRBV20-1, the J call TRBJ2-7; TRBD1 agrees at 9 bases. The V segment lost 6 bases and the J segment 2 bases; nucleotides outside the gene matches: 8. The CDR3 covers 14 residues. CDR1 and CDR2 (germline): DFQATT, SNEGSKA (reference sequence). The CDR3 sequence: CSADSGQGTYEQYF. Incomplete CDR3 DNA: TGCAGTGCCGACTCGGGACAGGGCACCTACGAG.

This clone was seen a few times. An end of the junction does not agree with germline; a read error may underlie this. The observed sequence ends 3 residues before the CDR3 terminus, with the missing tail filled in from the germline J gene. The rearrangement uses TRBV7-9 and TRBJ2-7; a possible D gene is TRBD1 (5 bases). The CDR3 covers 15 residues. The germline CDR1 and CDR2 sequences are SEHNR and FQNEAQ (reference sequence). CDR3: CSSSPPLAGMYEQYF. The sequenced part of the CDR3 DNA is TGTTCCAGCAGCCCTCCCCTGGCAGGGATGTACGAG.

This clone was counted ten times or more. From the germline J gene comes the end of the CDR3, since the read stops 3 residues before it. V gene TRBV5-1 combines with J gene TRBJ2-7; TRBD1 matches at 10 bases. J gave up 3 bases and V 1 base, and 4 bases lay outside the gene matches. Germline V gives CDR1 SGHRS, CDR2 YFSETQ. The CDR3 is 15 residues long. The CDR3: CASSLRDRGFYEQYF. The covered CDR3 bases are TGCGCCAGCAGCTTGCGGGACAGGGGATTCTACGAG.

A word on this clone: The observed sequence ends 3 residues before the CDR3 terminus, with the missing tail filled in from the germline J gene. This sequence joins TRBV5-1 and TRBJ1-4; tentatively, D is TRBD1 (5 bases). Germline V gene data show CDR1 as SGHRS and CDR2 as YFSETQ. The CDR3 runs to 14 residues. The CDR3 DNA, read in part, is TGCGCCAGCAGCCGGATGGGGGGATATTCACCA. It translates to CASSRMGGYSP. The CDR3 reads in full as CASSRMGGYSPLFF. Supplemented by reference TRBV5-1 and TRBJ1-4, the full variable domain reads KAGVTQTPRYLIKTRGQQVTLSCSPISGHRSVSWYQQTPGQGLQFLFEYFSETQRNKGNFPGRFSGRQFSNSRSEMNVSTLELGDSALYLCASSRMGGYSPLFFGSGTQLSVL.

The table lists this clone with many counts. The read ends 3 residues shy of where the CDR3 ends; the end is completed using the germline J gene. The V gene is TRBV20-1, the J gene TRBJ2-5; TRBD1 matches at 9 bases. CDR1 is DFQATT, CDR2 SNEGSKA, per germline (reference sequence). This CDR3 comprises 14 residues. V shed 5 bases and J 0 bases; nucleotides not matched to a gene: 4. Partial CDR3 DNA: TGCAGTGCTTCCGGGACAGGGAACCAAGAGACC. It codes for CSASGTGNQET. The full CDR3 sequence reads CSASGTGNQETQYF.

The sample holds many counts of this clone. With the read ending 3 residues before the CDR3 end, the germline J gene is used to fill in that end. The chain links TRBV20-1 to TRBJ2-1; TRBD2 matches 11 bases. Looked up from germline, CDR1 is DFQATT and CDR2 is SNEGSKA (reference sequence). The CDR3 is 12 amino acids. The CDR3 spells CTGTSGYNEQFF. The covered CDR3 bases are TGCACCGGGACTAGCGGCTACAATGAG.

This clone was seen ten or more times. Sequencing ends 3 residues short of the CDR3 end; the germline J gene provides the rest. The rearrangement joins TRBV29-1 to TRBJ2-1; 8 nucleotides line up with TRBD1. The J segment lost 9 bases and the V segment lost 7 bases, leaving 14 bases of the junction unmatched. The germline V gene encodes CDR1 SQVTM and CDR2 ANQGSEA. The CDR3 covers 14 residues. CDR3 sequence: CSAAGDRIYGEQFF. Incomplete CDR3 DNA: TGCAGCGCGGCCGGGGACAGGATTTACGGTGAG.

This clone turned up a few times. Read sequence stops 3 residues before the CDR3 end, and the germline J gene provides the missing end. The chain employs TRBV2 and TRBJ1-1; D gene uncertain. V was trimmed by 4 bases and J by 5 bases, leaving 11 bases between them. The CDR3 length is 13 residues. Looked up from germline, CDR1 is SNHLY and CDR2 is FYNNEI. This chain's CDR3 is CASSVREVTEAFF. CDR3 DNA (partial): TGTGCCAGCAGTGTGCGGGAGGTGACTGAA.

Ten or more counts support this clone. The sequence runs out 3 residues before the end of the CDR3; the remainder is reconstructed from the germline J gene. The chain employs TRBV29-1 and TRBJ2-3, with 8 bases matching TRBD1. CDR3 length: 12 amino acids. Germline CDR1 is SQVTM and CDR2 is ANQGSEA. Trimming took 6 bases from V and 1 from J; bases not matched to a gene: 0. CDR3 loop: CSVDRGTDTQYF. The part of the CDR3 DNA that was read is TGCAGCGTGGACAGGGGCACAGATACG.

The table lists this clone with many counts. With the read ending 3 residues before the CDR3 end, the germline J gene is used to fill in that end. The rearrangement links TRBV18 to TRBJ2-5; 10 bases are shared with TRBD1. The trim removed 6 bases at V and 4 bases at J, leaving 5 bases unmatched. Per germline, CDR1 KGHSH and CDR2 LQKENI. This CDR3 comprises 14 residues. CDR3 bases read: TGTGCCAGCTCTCACCGGGACAGGGGAGAGACC. The encoded protein is CASSHRDRGET. The whole CDR3 reads CASSHRDRGETQYF.

This clone was detected many times. Sequencing ends 3 residues short of the CDR3 end; the germline J gene provides the rest. The rearrangement links TRBV2 to TRBJ1-1; TRBD1 might be the D (6 bases). V lost 5 bases and J lost 1, with 14 bases in between. Germline V CDR1 and CDR2: SNHLY, FYNNEI. The CDR3 is made up of 15 amino acids. The CDR3 spells CASSFQGSPNTEAFF. CDR3 bases read: TGTGCCAGCAGTTTTCAGGGGTCTCCGAACACTGAA.